This T cell receptor beta chain was sequenced for a study of OX40 agonist ivuxolimab in advanced cancers. Study overall: Those enrolled were approximately 87% male, with a mean age of around 58 years and ages from about 20 to 90.

Sequenced by immunoSEQ multiplex PCR; TCRdb stores in-frame clones only, minus some. In the table there are some 96,000 clones, about 88% of which are singletons. The CDR3 extends over 14 amino acids. V was pared by 4 bases and J by 7 bases, with 10 bases of the junction left unmatched. The germline gives CDR1 SQVTM, CDR2 ANQGSEA. Patients were excluded for autoimmune disease history or systemic immunosuppression. Cycle 7 day 1, cycle 4 day 1, and baseline were the timepoints at which blood was sampled. The chain uses TRBV29-1 and TRBJ2-7; 10 bases are shared with TRBD2. The sequence was collected from an adult with an advanced solid tumor such as melanoma, head and neck, liver or kidney cancer. Sample: CD4+ or CD8+ T cells sorted from blood, taken in a trial of the OX40 agonist ivuxolimab. In DNA, the CDR3 is TGCAGCGTTGTTCGGACTAGCGGTCGTCGAGAGCAGTACTTC. It specifies CSVVRTSGRREQYF.